The 18 T cell receptor beta chains below were found in one sample sequenced in a study of regulatory T cells in long-lasting Graves disease. HTBI primers from iRepertoire and Arm-PCR of CDR3 regions yielded the TCR beta libraries. TCRdb re-called the multiplex PCR reads through MiXCR, storing one row per CDR3 protein. The table includes approximately 400,000 distinct CDR3 sequences, about 15% detected once. Time point specified: newly diagnosed GD, antithyroid drugs for less than 3 months. The TCR library was made from RNA that had been extracted from PBMCs in TRIzol. This same sample was also part of a study on T cells in Graves' hyperthyroidism and ophthalmopathy.

This sample comprised peripheral blood mononuclear cells (PBMCs), obtained at new diagnosis, from a patient treated with antithyroid drugs. The receptors originated from a young woman with Graves disease.

This clonotype was seen many times. The DNA of the CDR3 is TGTGCCAGCAGCTTAGGATTTATAGCGGGCTGGGACGAGCAGTACTTC. Amino acids: CASSLGFIAGWDEQYF. The rearrangement uses TRBV7-9 and TRBJ2-7; 7 positions agree with TRBD2. The CDR3 is made up of 16 amino acids. Germline V CDR1 and CDR2: SEHNR, FQNEAQ (reference sequence). J gave up 5 bases and V 1 base, and 11 bases lay outside the gene matches.

This clonotype was observed at least ten times. This sequence joins TRBV10-3 and TRBJ1-5; 8 bases are shared with TRBD1. Germline V gene lookup returns CDR1 ENHRY and CDR2 SYGVKD. J lost 5 bases, V lost 0 bases, and 6 bases had no gene match. The CDR3 runs to 16 residues. CDR3 loop: CAISESSGGTDQPQHF. For the CDR3, the DNA is TGTGCCATCAGTGAGTCGTCAGGGGGCACGGATCAGCCCCAGCATTTT.

Ten or more counts support this clonotype. The chain joins TRBV12-3 or TRBV12-4 to TRBJ2-1; 10 bases are shared with TRBD2. The CDR3 sequence is 17 residues long. The V gene end was trimmed by 2 bases and the J gene end by 3 bases; junction bases not matched to a gene: 7. This chain's CDR3 is CASSLRLAGAGYNEQFF. The CDR3, as DNA: TGTGCCAGCAGTTTAAGGCTAGCGGGAGCAGGCTACAATGAGCAGTTCTTC.

This clonotype was counted between two and nine times. The chain joins TRBV30 to TRBJ2-7; 7 bases map to TRBD1. Looked up from germline, CDR1 is GTSNPN and CDR2 is SVGIG (reference sequence). The CDR3 extends over 12 amino acids. The CDR3 DNA is TGTGCTCTTACCGGGACAGACTACGAGCAGTACTTC. Its protein product is CALTGTDYEQYF. Drawing the rest from reference TRBV30 and TRBJ2-7, the complete variable domain is SQTIHQWPATLVQPVGSPLSLECTVEGTSNPNLYWYRQAAGRGLQLLFYSVGIGQISSEVPQNLSASRPQDRQFILSSKKLLLSDSGFYLCALTGTDYEQYFGPGTRLTVT.

In its sample, this clonotype was seen many times. This rearrangement joins TRBV28 to TRBJ2-1; unclear D gene. The CDR3 spans 13 residues. CDR1 and CDR2 from the germline V gene are MDHEN and SYDVKM. Deletions cut 7 bases from V and 7 bases from J, with 14 bases between. The CDR3 DNA follows: TGTGCCAGCAAATCGGTAGTCCTGAATGAGCAGTTCTTC. Translation: CASKSVVLNEQFF.

The chain is built from TRBV13 and TRBJ2-2; possible D gene TRBD1, 6 bases. CDR1 and CDR2 from the germline V gene are PRHDT and FYEKMQ (reference sequence). The V end lost 5 bases, the J end lost 5 bases, and 12 bases lay between the germline ends. This CDR3 contains 14 residues. This chain's CDR3 is CASSPSGQTGELFF. The CDR3 DNA follows: TGTGCCAGCAGCCCCTCGGGACAAACCGGGGAGCTGTTTTTT.

The chain joins TRBV7-9 to TRBJ1-1; TRBD1 matches at 8 bases. Germline values: CDR1 SEHNR, CDR2 FQNEAQ (reference sequence). J gave up 1 base and V 3 bases, and 7 bases lay outside the gene matches. The CDR3 consists of 16 residues. In DNA, the CDR3 is TGTGCCAGCAGCTTCCACAGGGGGGGGGGGAACACTGAAGCTTTCTTT. Protein sequence: CASSFHRGGGNTEAFF.

The table lists this clonotype with many counts. V usage is TRBV27 and J usage is TRBJ2-5; D tentatively reads TRBD1 or TRBD2 (5 bases each). Germline V gene data show CDR1 as MNHEY and CDR2 as SMNVEV (reference sequence). The V end was cut by 3 bases, the J end by 7 bases, with 15 bases between. The CDR3 covers 14 residues. CDR3 sequence reads: CASSFVGTPGTQYF. The CDR3 DNA sequence: TGTGCCAGCAGTTTCGTAGGGACCCCTGGGACCCAGTACTTC.

In this sample, this clonotype turned up many times. The rearrangement links TRBV3-1 to TRBJ1-1; no clear D. Germline V lookup: CDR1 LGHDT, CDR2 YNNKEL (reference sequence). There are 15 residues in the CDR3. V was pared by 3 bases and J by 5 bases, with 16 bases between. The CDR3 nucleotides are TGTGCCAGCAGCCAGAAGGGCTTGGGGAGAACTGAAGCTTTCTTT. This translates into CASSQKGLGRTEAFF.

This clonotype was detected many times. The V gene is TRBV24-1, the J gene TRBJ1-1; tentatively, D is TRBD1 (5 bases). V was shortened by 1 base and J by 4 bases, with 15 bases between the two germline ends. The length of the CDR3 is 16 residues. CDR1 is KGHDR, CDR2 SFDVKD, per germline. As DNA, the CDR3 is TGTGCCACCAGTGATTTTCAGGGAGGGTATGGCACTGAAGCTTTCTTT. Translating gives CATSDFQGGYGTEAFF.

This clonotype came up many times. The chain couples TRBV7-9 to TRBJ2-5; unclear D gene. Germline values: CDR1 SEHNR, CDR2 FQNEAQ (reference sequence). Between the trimmed V and J ends, which lost 5 bases and 5 bases, there was a span of 15 bases. This CDR3 region has 14 residues. As DNA, the CDR3 is TGTGCCAGCAGCCCCGGTTCGGCAGTGGAGACCCAGTACTTC. As protein: CASSPGSAVETQYF.

Only a few counts were recorded for this clonotype. The rearrangement joins TRBV9 to TRBJ2-1, with D possibly TRBD2 on 5 matching bases. CDR1 and CDR2 (germline): SGDLS, YYNGEE. The germline V and J ends were trimmed by 1 base and 0 bases, with 14 bases remaining between them. The CDR3 contains 17 residues. The CDR3 loop is CASSVQDSASSYNEQFF. CDR3 DNA: TGTGCCAGCAGCGTACAGGATAGCGCTAGCTCCTACAATGAGCAGTTCTTC.

The CDR3 bases are TGCGCCAGCAGCCAAGGACCCGGGGTCGATACGCAGTATTTT. Its protein product is CASSQGPGVDTQYF. The chain couples TRBV4-1 to TRBJ2-3; maybe TRBD2 (5 bases). V was cut by 1 base and J by 6 bases, with 11 bases left in between. Germline-derived CDR1 and CDR2 are MGHRA and YSYEKL. This CDR3 is 14 amino acids long.

This clonotype was counted between two and nine times. CDR3 sequence: CASSLEAQGTQYF. In nucleotides, the CDR3 is TGTGCCAGCAGCTTGGAGGCCCAGGGAACGCAGTATTTT. The chain is built from TRBV7-9 and TRBJ2-3, with D perhaps being TRBD1 or TRBD2 (5 bases each). The CDR3 length is 13 residues. Germline CDR1 and CDR2: SEHNR and FQNEAQ (reference sequence). The V gene lost 3 bases and the J gene lost 9 bases, with 13 bases spanning the gap.

Concerning this clonotype: A much bigger clone sits one base away, suggesting this may be a read error. The chain couples TRBV27 to TRBJ2-5; D ambiguous. This CDR3 spans 15 amino acids. V dropped 4 bases and J dropped 11 bases, with 23 bases sitting between them. CDR1 and CDR2 (germline): MNHEY, SMNVEV (reference sequence). The CDR3 reads CASSSRQTTYNEQYF. The CDR3 coding sequence is TGTGCCAGCAGTTCGAGACAAACGACCTACAATGAGCAGTACTTC.

The chain links TRBV3-1 to TRBJ1-5; D is perhaps TRBD1 (5 bases). This CDR3 is built from 15 residues. The ends were cut back, 1 base at V and 1 base at J, with 8 bases in the middle. Germline-derived CDR1 and CDR2 are LGHDT and YNNKEL (reference sequence). This CDR3 reads CASSQGGWSNQPQHF. In DNA, the CDR3 is TGTGCCAGCAGCCAAGGGGGCTGGAGCAATCAGCCCCAGCATTTT.

This clonotype was detected many times. The gene calls are TRBV11-2 and TRBJ2-5, with 13 bases lining up with TRBD2. Trimming at V came to 6 bases and at J to 5 bases, leaving 3 bases not matched to a gene. Germline V CDR1 and CDR2: SGHAT, FQNNGV. The CDR3 extends over 14 amino acids. CDR3: CASRRLAGGETQYF. CDR3 sequence (DNA): TGTGCCAGCAGAAGACTAGCGGGAGGTGAGACCCAGTACTTC. Based on the CDR3 plus reference TRBV11-2 and TRBJ2-5, the full variable domain is EAGVAQSPRYKIIEKRQSVAFWCNPISGHATLYWYQQILGQGPKLLIQFQNNGVVDDSQLPKDRFSAERLKGVDSTLKIQPAKLEDSAVYLCASRRLAGGETQYFGPGTRLLVL.

The chain couples TRBV7-9 to TRBJ2-7; D might be TRBD2 (5 bases). The V and J ends lost 5 bases and 4 bases respectively, with 18 bases between them. Germline values: CDR1 SEHNR, CDR2 FQNEAQ (reference sequence). The CDR3 loop spans 15 amino acids. CDR3 protein: CASSPLLGVRYEQYF. As DNA, the CDR3 is TGTGCCAGCAGCCCACTACTAGGAGTGCGGTACGAGCAGTACTTC.